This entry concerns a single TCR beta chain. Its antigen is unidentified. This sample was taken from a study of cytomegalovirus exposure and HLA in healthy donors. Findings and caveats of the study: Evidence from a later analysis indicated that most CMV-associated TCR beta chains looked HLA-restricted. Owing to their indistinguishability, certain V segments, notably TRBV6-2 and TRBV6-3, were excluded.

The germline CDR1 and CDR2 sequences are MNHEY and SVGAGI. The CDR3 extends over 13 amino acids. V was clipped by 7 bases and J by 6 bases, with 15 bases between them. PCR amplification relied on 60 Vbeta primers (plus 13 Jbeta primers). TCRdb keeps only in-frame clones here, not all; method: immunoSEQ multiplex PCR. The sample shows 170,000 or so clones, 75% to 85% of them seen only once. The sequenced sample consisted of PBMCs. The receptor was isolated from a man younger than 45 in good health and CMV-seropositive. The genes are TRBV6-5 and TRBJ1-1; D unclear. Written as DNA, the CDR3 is TGTGCCAGCAACCAAGACTTGAGCGCTGAAGCTTTCTTT. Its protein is CASNQDLSAEAFF.